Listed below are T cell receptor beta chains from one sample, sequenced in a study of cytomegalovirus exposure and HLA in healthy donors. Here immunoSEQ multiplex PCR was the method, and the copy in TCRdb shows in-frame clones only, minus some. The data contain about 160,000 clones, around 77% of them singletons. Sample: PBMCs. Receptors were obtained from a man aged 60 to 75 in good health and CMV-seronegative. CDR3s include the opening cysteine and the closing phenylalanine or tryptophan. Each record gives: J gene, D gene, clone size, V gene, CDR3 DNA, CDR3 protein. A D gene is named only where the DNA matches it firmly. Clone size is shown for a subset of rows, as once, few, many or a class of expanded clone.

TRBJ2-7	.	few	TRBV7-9	TGTTCCAGCAGCTTAGCTGGTTGGGGGGTTAACGAGCAGTACTTC	CSSSLAGWGVNEQYF
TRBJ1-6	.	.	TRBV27	TGTGCCAGCAGACAGACAGTTGTAGGATCACCCCTCCACTTT	CASRQTVVGSPLHF
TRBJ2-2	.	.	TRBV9	TGTGCCAGCAGCGTAGAGCGCCTGAACACCGGGGAGCTGTTTTTT	CASSVERLNTGELFF
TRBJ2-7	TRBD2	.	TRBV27	TGTGCCAGCAGTTTAGCGGGAGCGATCTACGAGCAGTACTTC	CASSLAGAIYEQYF
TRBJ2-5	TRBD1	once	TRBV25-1	TGTGCCAGCAGTGATCATTTTTCGACAGGGGTAGAGACCCAGTACTTC	CASSDHFSTGVETQYF
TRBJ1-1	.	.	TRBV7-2	TGTGCCAGCAGGGTCCCCACCCCAGAGAACACTGAAGCTTTCTTT	CASRVPTPENTEAFF
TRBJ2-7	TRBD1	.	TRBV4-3	TGCGCCAGCAGCCAAGGGACAGGGTTGTACGAGCAGTACTTC	CASSQGTGLYEQYF
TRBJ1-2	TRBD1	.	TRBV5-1	TGCGCCAGCAGCACAGGGGGAAACTATGGCTACACCTTC	CASSTGGNYGYTF
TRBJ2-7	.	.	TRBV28	TGTGCCAGCATCACTAGGAGCGCGGGGTCCTACGAGCAGTACTTC	CASITRSAGSYEQYF
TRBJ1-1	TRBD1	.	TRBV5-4	TGTGCCAGCAGCTTGAACAGGGGGCATACTGAAGCTTTCTTT	CASSLNRGHTEAFF
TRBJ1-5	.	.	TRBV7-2	TGTGCCAGCAGCTTAGGTGCGGGTGCGGGCAATCAGCCCCAGCATTTT	CASSLGAGAGNQPQHF